This entry is about one T cell receptor beta chain. The antigen is unknown. 60 Vbeta and 13 Jbeta primers were used in PCR. This table comes from immunoSEQ multiplex PCR, and its TCRdb copy is limited to in-frame clones, with some not included. The table lists some 130,000 clones, 70% to 80% of them singletons. The source of the sample is a study of cytomegalovirus exposure and HLA in healthy donors. Across the study: Most donors, roughly 77% of approximately 400 genotyped, fell in the Caucasian-associated ancestry cluster. Study-wide points: CMV antigen specificity was confirmed in vitro for a few CMV-associated chains. Presence/absence analysis assumed near-uniform sequencing depth across donors. The listing of 150 to 200 TCR beta chains classed them as cytomegalovirus-associated.

The CDR3 spans 15 residues. Germline values: CDR1 LNHNV, CDR2 YYDKDF (reference sequence). Trimming at V came to 1 base and at J to 1 base, leaving 2 bases not matched to a gene. Sequenced input: PBMCs. The V gene is TRBV15, the J gene TRBJ2-7, with 9 bases fitting TRBD1. This receptor was obtained from a man aged 25-40 years in good health and CMV-seronegative. CDR3 loop: CATSRGGTGSYEQYF. CDR3 in DNA: TGTGCCACCAGCAGAGGCGGGACAGGGTCCTACGAGCAGTACTTC.